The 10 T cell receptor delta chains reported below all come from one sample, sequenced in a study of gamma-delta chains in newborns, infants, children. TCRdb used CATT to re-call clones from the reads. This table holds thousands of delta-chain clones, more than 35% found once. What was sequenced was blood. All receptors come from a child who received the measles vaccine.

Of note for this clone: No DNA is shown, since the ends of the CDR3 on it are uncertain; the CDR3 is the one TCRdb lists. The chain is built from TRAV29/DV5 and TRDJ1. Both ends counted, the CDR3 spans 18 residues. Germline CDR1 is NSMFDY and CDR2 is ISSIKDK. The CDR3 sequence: CSVLLCSKRVEYEEQLIF.

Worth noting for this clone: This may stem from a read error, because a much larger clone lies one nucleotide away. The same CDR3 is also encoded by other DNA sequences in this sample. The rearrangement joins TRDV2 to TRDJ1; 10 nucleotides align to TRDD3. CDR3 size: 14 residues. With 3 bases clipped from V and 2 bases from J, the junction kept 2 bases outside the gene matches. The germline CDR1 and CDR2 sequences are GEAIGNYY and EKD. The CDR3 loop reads CACDLLGDTDKLIF. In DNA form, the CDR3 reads TGTGCCTGTGACTTACTGGGGGATACCGATAAACTCATCTTT.

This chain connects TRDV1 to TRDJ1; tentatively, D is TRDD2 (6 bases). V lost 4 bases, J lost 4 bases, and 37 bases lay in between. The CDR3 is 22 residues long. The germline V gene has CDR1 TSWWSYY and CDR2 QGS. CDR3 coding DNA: TGTGCTCTTGGGGCTCCTATTCCTAGAGGGTACTACTGTGGGCCTCATCTCGATAAACTCATCTTT. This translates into CALGAPIPRGYYCGPHLDKLIF.

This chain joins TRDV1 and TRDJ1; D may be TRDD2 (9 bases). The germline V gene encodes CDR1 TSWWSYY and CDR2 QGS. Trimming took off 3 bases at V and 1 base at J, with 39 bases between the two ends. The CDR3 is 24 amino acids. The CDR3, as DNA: TGTGCTCTTGGGGATCGGCGCCGGCCTTCCTACTTATTAGGGGGGATAGCCACCACCGATAAACTCATCTTT. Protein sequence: CALGDRRRPSYLLGGIATTDKLIF.

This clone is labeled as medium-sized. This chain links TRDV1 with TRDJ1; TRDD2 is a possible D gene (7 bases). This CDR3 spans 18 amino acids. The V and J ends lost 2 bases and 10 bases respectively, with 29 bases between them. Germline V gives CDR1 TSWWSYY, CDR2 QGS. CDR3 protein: CALGESLFLWQVLNRLIF. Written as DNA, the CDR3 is TGTGCTCTTGGGGAATCACTCTTCCTATGGCAAGTACTAAATAGACTCATCTTT.

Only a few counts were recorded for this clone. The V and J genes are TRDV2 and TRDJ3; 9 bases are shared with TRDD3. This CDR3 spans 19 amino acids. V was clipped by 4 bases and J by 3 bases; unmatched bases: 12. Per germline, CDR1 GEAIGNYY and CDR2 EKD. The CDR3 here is CACEPVGGYNGWDTRQMFF. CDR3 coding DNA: TGTGCCTGTGAGCCGGTAGGGGGATACAATGGCTGGGACACCCGACAGATGTTTTTC.

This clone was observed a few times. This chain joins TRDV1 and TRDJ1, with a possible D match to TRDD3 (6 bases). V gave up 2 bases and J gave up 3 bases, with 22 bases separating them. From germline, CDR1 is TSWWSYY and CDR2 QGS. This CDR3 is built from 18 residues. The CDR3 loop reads CALGEGCGGQTDSDKLIF. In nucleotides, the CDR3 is TGTGCTCTTGGGGAAGGCTGTGGGGGTCAAACGGACTCCGATAAACTCATCTTT.

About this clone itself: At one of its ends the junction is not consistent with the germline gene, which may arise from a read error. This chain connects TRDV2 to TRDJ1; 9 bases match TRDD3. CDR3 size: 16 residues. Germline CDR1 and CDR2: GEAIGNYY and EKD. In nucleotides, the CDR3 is TGTGCCTGTGACCCCCTGGGGGATCTGATCACCTATAAACTCATCTTT. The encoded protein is CACDPLGDLITYKLIF.

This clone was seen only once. The CDR3 sequence: CAFSSVDKLIF. CDR3 nucleotides: TGTGCCTTTTCCTCCGTCGATAAACTCATCTTT. V gene TRDV3 combines with J gene TRDJ1; D is ambiguous. V was cut by 2 bases and J by 4 bases, with 8 bases left in between. Per germline, CDR1 TVYSNPD and CDR2 GDNSRS (reference sequence). The CDR3 sequence is 11 residues long.

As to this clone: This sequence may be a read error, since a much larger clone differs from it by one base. For the CDR3, the DNA is TGTGCCTGTGACACCGGCCCCCCTCCCCCCTTCCTCCGGGGGGTCCTGTACACCGATAAACTCATCTTT. It specifies CACDTGPPPPFLRGVLYTDKLIF. The J gene is TRDJ1, the V gene TRDV2; 7 bases are a match to TRDD2. Germline V gene sequence: CDR1 GEAIGNYY, CDR2 EKD. V shed 0 bases and J 0 bases; nucleotides not matched to a gene: 27. This CDR3 has 23 residues.